This TCR beta chain was identified in a study of blood T cell repertoires in COVID-19. Sequencing used immunoSEQ multiplex PCR; TCRdb keeps in-frame clones, though not all of them. The repertoire has over 300,000 clones, approximately 85% of them found once; the top ten carry less than 2.5%. V shed 1 base, J shed 2 bases, and the junction held 4 bases outside the gene matches. CDR1 is SQVTM, CDR2 ANQGSEA, per germline. CDR3 size: 14 residues. The chain employs TRBV29-1 and TRBJ2-7; 8 bases are a match to TRBD1. This clonotype was sampled from a man aged 30 to 45 who had recovered from COVID-19. The specimen sequenced was PBMCs or T cells enriched from blood (not recorded which). CDR3 sequence reads: CSVEGTGLTYEQYF. CDR3 sequence (DNA): TGCAGCGTTGAAGGGACAGGGTTGACCTACGAGCAGTACTTC.